The rows below give T cell receptor beta chains drawn from one sample of a study of T-cell reconstitution after alpha-beta-depleted transplantation in children. TCRdb fed the PCR reads into MiXCR, producing one record per CDR3 protein. The sample has approximately 500,000 distinct CDR3 sequences; about 10% are singletons. Sample: PBMCs, taken before TCRalphabeta/CD19-depleted stem cell transplant. Source of these receptors: a child aged 2 to 10 with inherited bone marrow failure, due to receive a stem cell transplant. Each CDR3 is given with its conserved first and last residue.

>TRBV5-1|TRBJ2-7
CASSLARQGGSYEQYF
>TRBV19|TRBJ2-1
CASRGVSHSRRHEQFF
>TRBV19|TRBJ2-7
CASSGGGGSVSYEQYF
>TRBV30|TRBJ1-2
CAWTPLGAYGYTF
>TRBV19|TRBJ2-7
CASSIGTGAYEQYF
>TRBV4-1|TRBJ1-4
CASSQVPARINEKLFF
>TRBV4-3|TRBJ2-4
CASSQENVAGIAKNIQYF
>TRBV4-1|TRBJ2-7
CASSGLAGGRDEQYF
>TRBV29-1|TRBJ2-7
CSVEGSGNRAYEQYF
>TRBV12-3/TRBV12-4|TRBJ2-2
CASSLDVLAGVMTGELFF
>TRBV3-1|TRBJ2-3
CASSQRPSGRSDTQYF
>TRBV12-3/TRBV12-4|TRBJ2-5
CASILGEQGFQETQYF
>TRBV11-2|TRBJ2-1
CASSLEVGGIDNEQFF
>TRBV4-3|TRBJ2-7
CASSQARLAVEQYF
>TRBV12-3/TRBV12-4|TRBJ2-7
CASSRYPRMEQYF
>TRBV7-2|TRBJ2-3
CASSLGPLAGVMDTQYF
>TRBV5-1|TRBJ2-3
CASTPLSGDTDTQYF
>TRBV12-3/TRBV12-4|TRBJ1-1
CASSTRGLGHTEAFF
>TRBV6-2/TRBV6-3|TRBJ2-1
CASSPGLAGPATYNEQFF
>TRBV2|TRBJ2-7
CASSAWGTSGYEQYF
>TRBV19|TRBJ2-2
CASTSKGAGELFF
>TRBV7-2|TRBJ2-1
CASSMGLFYYNEQFF
>TRBV7-2|TRBJ2-2
CASSSQTGRGGELFF